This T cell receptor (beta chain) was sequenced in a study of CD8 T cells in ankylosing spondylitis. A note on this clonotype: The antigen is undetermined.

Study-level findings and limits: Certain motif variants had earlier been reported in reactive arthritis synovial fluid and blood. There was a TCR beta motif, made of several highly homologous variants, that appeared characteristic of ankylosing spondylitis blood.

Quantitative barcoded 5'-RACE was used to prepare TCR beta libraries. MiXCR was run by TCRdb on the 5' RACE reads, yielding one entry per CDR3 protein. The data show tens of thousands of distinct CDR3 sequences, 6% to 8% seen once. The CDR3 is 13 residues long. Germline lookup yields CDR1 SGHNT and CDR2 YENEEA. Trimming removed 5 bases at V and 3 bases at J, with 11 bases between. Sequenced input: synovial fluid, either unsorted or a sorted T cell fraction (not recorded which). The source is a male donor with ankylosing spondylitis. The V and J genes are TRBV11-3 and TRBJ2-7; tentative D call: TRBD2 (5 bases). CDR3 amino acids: CASSVQRRYEQYF. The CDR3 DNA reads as TGTGCCAGCAGCGTCCAGCGGCGCTACGAGCAGTACTTC.